Presented here are 10 T cell receptor beta chains from one specimen sequenced in a study of regulatory T cells in long-lasting Graves disease. Time point denoted: newly diagnosed GD, antithyroid drugs for less than 3 months. Scientists built the TCR library using RNA that was extracted from PBMCs. Assembly of TCR beta libraries relied on iRepertoire HTBI primers together with Arm-PCR of CDR3 regions. MiXCR, run by TCRdb on the multiplex PCR reads, gives a single entry per CDR3 protein. The data contain a few hundred thousand distinct CDR3 sequences, around 15% of them singletons. The same data also contributed to another study, on T cells in Graves' hyperthyroidism and ophthalmopathy.

The material was peripheral blood mononuclear cells (PBMCs), obtained at new diagnosis, from a patient treated with antithyroid drugs. These receptors all stem from a woman younger than 35 with Graves disease.

This clonotype was recorded at least ten times. This CDR3 reads CASSPNPQETQYF. Written as DNA, the CDR3 is TGCGCCAGCAGCCCAAATCCTCAAGAGACCCAGTACTTC. The chain recombines TRBV4-1 with TRBJ2-5; D unclear. The CDR3 totals 13 residues. Per germline, CDR1 MGHRA and CDR2 YSYEKL. V dropped 4 bases and J dropped 2 bases, with 8 bases sitting between them.

Regarding this clonotype: This clone may be a read error of a much larger clone one base away. This chain links TRBV12-3 or TRBV12-4 with TRBJ2-5; no clear D gene. The CDR3 length is 12 residues. The CDR3 spells CANSFPRAAQYF. The CDR3 nucleotides read TGTGCCAACAGTTTTCCCCGGGCGGCCCAGTACTTC.

The rearrangement links TRBV6-1 to TRBJ2-2; 8 positions agree with TRBD2. After removal of 7 bases from V and 6 bases from J, the junction contained 10 bases not matched to a gene. CDR3 length: 15 residues. CDR1 is MNHNS, CDR2 SASEGT, per germline. CDR3 DNA sequence: TGTGCCAGCAACCTACTAGGCGGGGGGCCCGGGGAGCTGTTTTTT. This codes for CASNLLGGGPGELFF.

This clonotype was seen many times. This chain connects TRBV4-1 to TRBJ1-1, with 9 positions matching TRBD1. Trimming at V came to 3 bases and at J to 2 bases, leaving 4 bases not matched to a gene. This CDR3 is 15 amino acids long. Per the germline V gene, CDR1 is MGHRA and CDR2 is YSYEKL. For the CDR3, the DNA is TGCGCCAGCAGCCATACAGGGGGCCTAAACACTGAAGCTTTCTTT. Translated, it gives CASSHTGGLNTEAFF.

The sample holds many counts of this clonotype. The chain has TRBV12-3 or TRBV12-4 and TRBJ1-2; unclear D gene. The CDR3 contains 13 residues. V dropped 5 bases and J dropped 2 bases, with 9 bases sitting between them. Here the CDR3 reads CASSPRQNYGYTF. The CDR3 coding sequence is TGTGCCAGCAGTCCCCGGCAGAACTATGGCTACACCTTC.

This clonotype showed up just a few times. The chain recombines TRBV6-1 with TRBJ1-6, with D unresolved. This CDR3 is 12 amino acids long. Germline CDR1 and CDR2: MNHNS and SASEGT. V was pared by 6 bases and J by 10 bases, with 10 bases between. The CDR3 sequence is CASSGLRSPLHF. The DNA of the CDR3 is TGTGCCAGCAGCGGACTTCGGTCACCCCTCCACTTT.

On this clonotype itself: The CDR3 ends on some other residue instead of the conserved phenylalanine or tryptophan, so this is likely a read error. V and J are TRBV19 and TRBJ2-4; D tentatively reads TRBD1 or TRBD2 (7 bases each). This CDR3 comprises 15 residues. Germline CDR1 reads LNHDA; CDR2 reads SQIVND (reference sequence). V lost 9 bases, J lost 0 bases, and 15 bases lay in between. The CDR3 nucleotides read TGTGCCAGCCGGGGGGACAGTCTAGCCAAAAACATTCAGTACCTC. This sequence encodes CASRGDSLAKNIQYL.

There are many counts of this clonotype. The rearrangement uses TRBV7-3 and TRBJ2-1, with D possibly matching TRBD2 (6 bases). CDR1 is SGHTA, CDR2 FQGTGA, per germline. Trimming cost V 2 bases and J 1 base, with 21 bases left between them. The CDR3 sequence is 19 residues long. Here the CDR3 DNA reads TGTGCCAGCAGCTTACATCGCGGTAGCGGAGGAGTGTCCTACAATGAGCAGTTCTTC. It yields the protein CASSLHRGSGGVSYNEQFF.

The V and J genes are TRBV6-5 and TRBJ1-5; D might be TRBD1 (6 bases). Germline CDR1 and CDR2: MNHEY and SVGAGI. This CDR3 has 15 residues. V gave up 0 bases and J gave up 7 bases, with 13 bases separating them. CDR3 coding DNA: TGTGCCAGCAGTTACTCCCGCGGGGGCGAGCAGCCCCAGCATTTT. Translation: CASSYSRGGEQPQHF.

As to this clonotype: A much larger clone sits a single nucleotide away, making a read error possible. V is TRBV15 and J is TRBJ2-7; D perhaps matches TRBD1 (6 bases). Between the trimmed V and J ends, which lost 4 bases and 5 bases, there was a span of 18 bases. This CDR3 has 15 amino acids. CDR1 is LNHNV and CDR2 is YYDKDF in the germline V gene (reference sequence). The CDR3 loop is CATSMNKGVGNEQYF. The CDR3 DNA reads TGTGCCACCAGCATGAATAAGGGGGTCGGCAACGAGCAGTACTTC. Full variable domain (missing parts from reference TRBV15 and TRBJ2-7): DAMVIQNPRYQVTQFGKPVTLSCSQTLNHNVMYWYQQKSSQAPKLLFHYYDKDFNNEADTPDNFQSRRPNTSFCFLDIRSPGLGDTAMYLCATSMNKGVGNEQYFGPGTRLTVT.